These T cell receptor beta chains were read from a single sample in a study of beta chain features in type 1 diabetes. Clones were read by immunoSEQ multiplex PCR, and TCRdb kept only the in-frame ones, dropping some. In the table there are around 360,000 clones, around an eighth of which are singletons. Sequencing input: naive CD4+ T cells from blood. The receptors shown here come from a young woman with type 1 diabetes. CDR3s include the opening cysteine and the closing phenylalanine or tryptophan. The D gene is left open where the match is weak. Where a row states a size, it is once, few, many or the class of an expanded clone; other rows omit it.

j_gene,d_gene,abundance,v_gene,CDR3aa,CDR3nt
TRBJ2-7,-,few,TRBV7-9,CASSRDSAGEQYF,TGTGCCAGCAGTAGGGACAGCGCGGGGGAGCAGTACTTC
TRBJ1-6,-,-,TRBV9,CASSAGFGNSPLHF,TGTGCCAGCAGCGCAGGTTTTGGGAATTCACCCCTCCACTTT
TRBJ2-7,TRBD1,few,TRBV4-3,CASSQTGTGSDEQYF,TGCGCCAGCAGCCAAACCGGGACAGGGTCCGACGAGCAGTACTTC
TRBJ1-2,-,few,TRBV29-1,CSATGSAGAYGYTF,TGCAGCGCCACTGGTTCGGCAGGCGCCTATGGCTACACCTTC
TRBJ1-1,-,few,TRBV28,CASSPGQYYTEAFF,TGTGCCAGCAGTCCAGGACAGTACTACACTGAAGCTTTCTTT
TRBJ1-5,-,-,TRBV19,CASSESTEGTYSNQPQHF,TGTGCCAGTAGTGAGTCTACCGAGGGGACTTATAGCAATCAGCCCCAGCATTTT
TRBJ1-2,-,few,TRBV20-1,CSVAGYTF,TGCAGTGTGGCCGGCTACACCTTC
TRBJ1-1,TRBD1,-,TRBV7-9,CASSIQGEAFF,TGTGCCAGCAGCATCCAGGGGGAGGCTTTCTTT
TRBJ1-5,-,few,TRBV6-5,CASGTSNQPQHF,TGTGCCAGCGGGACAAGCAATCAGCCCCAGCATTTT
TRBJ1-1,-,few,TRBV5-4,CASSLRLSNTEAFF,TGTGCCAGCAGCTTGCGACTATCGAACACTGAAGCTTTCTTT
TRBJ1-2,-,-,TRBV7-2,CASSFRGNDYGYTF,TGTGCCAGCAGCTTTCGGGGGAATGACTATGGCTACACCTTC
TRBJ1-2,-,few,TRBV11-2,CASRNLGVRGYTF,TGTGCCAGCAGGAACCTCGGGGTTCGGGGCTACACCTTC
TRBJ2-3,TRBD2,-,TRBV9,CASSVSSSGRADTQYF,TGTGCCAGCAGCGTATCTTCCAGCGGGAGGGCAGATACGCAGTATTTT
TRBJ2-7,-,few,TRBV15,CATSSARGEQYF,TGTGCCACCAGCAGCGCCAGAGGAGAGCAGTACTTC
TRBJ2-1,TRBD2,few,TRBV2,CASSAQRLAVTGEQFF,TGTGCCAGCAGCGCCCAGAGACTAGCGGTTACCGGGGAGCAGTTCTTC
TRBJ1-2,-,-,TRBV28,CASSFIGASGYTF,TGTGCCAGCAGTTTCATAGGGGCCAGTGGCTACACCTTC